This T cell receptor (beta chain) was captured by sequencing in a study of blood T cell repertoires in COVID-19 (dated by TCRdb to 2020 to 2022). Study-wide context: Collaborator samples came from the United States, Italy and Spain and covered acute and convalescent phases of COVID-19. The repertoires were released in a freely available public database meant as a resource for research on the immune response to SARS-CoV-2. Where HLA class I and class II types were available, the types were taken from metadata supplied by the sample provider, not from assay-based typing. Samples came from the ongoing ImmuneRACE study (first 160 participants) plus 1,254 subjects from 6 global collaborators. The prospective study material was composed of cDNA or gDNA derived from T cells, B-cell-depleted T cells, or PBMCs. The sample metadata nearly always contained a de-identified subject ID, COVID-19 status, age in years and sex. Subjects who had been exposed to COVID-19, were actively infected with it, or had recovered from it provided the deeply sampled blood TCRbeta repertoires that made up the dataset. Results the study describes overall, beyond this receptor: Clinical and demographic metadata were provided uncurated, with the amount varying by source and participant.

Including the terminal cysteine and phenylalanine, the CDR3 comprises 15 residues. Only CDR3 DNA remains: 45 bases, in frame from the first base. A word on this clone: This receptor's antigen is unknown. No per-base quality is available; no much larger clone lies one base away.

Whole blood was collected in K2EDTA tubes by collaborating institutions according to the institutions' own protocols. For TCRbeta analysis, collaborators shipped samples as frozen whole blood, isolated PBMCs, or DNA extracted from either of those sample types. TCRbeta CDR3 regions were amplified from genomic DNA using the immunoSEQ Assay, a bias-controlled multiplex PCR. The study's own analysis went as follows. The number of nucleated cells in each sample was estimated by amplification of reference gene primers within the assay. To quantify the absolute abundance of each unique TCRbeta CDR3 rearrangement, sequence reads were collapsed and filtered. For each sample, productive Simpson clonality was calculated as the square root of Simpson's diversity index over productive rearrangements. Sourced from immuneACCESS, this table was stored by TCRdb with only in-frame sequences that have V and J called. A share of the clones is absent; for the studies checked, an unresolved V gene accounts for under half, and the remainder has no known explanation. V and J calls and clone size follow that table, whereas D and trimming were derived from the DNA. Counted in this sample were about 260,000 clones; nearly 90% of them appeared once. The top ten clonotypes cover approximately 0.7% of the sample.

The specimen was peripheral blood. The chain couples TRBV21-1 to TRBJ2-5; the table assigns TRBD2, which was not confirmed against the DNA. TRBV21-1 is a pseudogene locus. This TCR derives from a human donor in a cohort sampled during active COVID-19. The nucleotide sequence is given as TGTGCCAGCAGCAATTCTGACTTAACGCAAGAGACCCAGTACTTC. This encodes CASSNSDLTQETQYF.